A single sample is the source of the 29 T cell receptor beta chains below, sequenced in a study of blood T cell repertoires in COVID-19. The table came from immunoSEQ multiplex PCR; TCRdb's copy has only in-frame clones and leaves some out. The data contain 160,000 or so clones, 88% of them singletons. The sequenced sample consisted of PBMCs or T cells enriched from blood (not recorded which). The origin of the receptors is a woman between 45 and 65 years old who had recovered from COVID-19.

This chain's CDR3 is CASSVAYEQYF. The CDR3, as DNA: TGTGCCAGCAGCGTAGCCTACGAGCAGTACTTC. The J gene is TRBJ2-7, the V gene TRBV5-4; D not certain. The CDR3 loop spans 11 amino acids. The germline CDR1 and CDR2 sequences are SGHNT and YYREEE (reference sequence). The V end was cut by 4 bases, the J end by 2 bases, with 4 bases between.

The V gene is TRBV3-1 (or the pseudogene TRBV3-2), the J gene TRBJ1-5, with TRBD1 matching 7 bases. There are 20 residues in the CDR3. V trimming: 1 base; J trimming: 0 bases; junction bases outside the gene matches: 15. Per germline, CDR1 LGHDT and CDR2 YNNKEL (reference sequence). The CDR3 sequence is CASSQGLPGQYSYSNQPQHF. The CDR3 DNA is TGTGCCAGCAGCCAAGGTCTTCCGGGACAGTATAGTTATAGCAATCAGCCCCAGCATTTT.

The chain is built from TRBV18 and TRBJ1-5; tentatively, D is TRBD1 (6 bases). The V and J ends lost 2 bases and 6 bases respectively, with 14 bases between them. Germline V gives CDR1 KGHSH, CDR2 LQKENI. The length of the CDR3 is 15 residues. The CDR3 sequence is CASSPTGRVGQPQHF. For the CDR3, the DNA is TGTGCCAGCTCACCAACAGGGAGGGTGGGTCAGCCCCAGCATTTT.

The chain employs TRBV7-8 and TRBJ2-5, with unresolved D. The V gene's germline CDR1 is SGHVS and CDR2 FQNEAQ. V was clipped by 5 bases and J by 1 base, with 23 bases between them. The CDR3 is made up of 18 amino acids. The CDR3 sequence: CASSPSPGQMIRQETQYF. The DNA for the CDR3 is TGTGCCAGCAGCCCCAGCCCTGGGCAGATGATCCGCCAAGAGACCCAGTACTTC.

The rearrangement uses TRBV11-2 and TRBJ1-2; D not resolved. This CDR3 is 14 amino acids long. Trimming stripped 0 bases from V and 2 bases from J, with 7 bases between. Germline V gene data show CDR1 as SGHAT and CDR2 as FQNNGV. Here the CDR3 reads CASSLDRGNYGYTF. DNA of the CDR3: TGTGCCAGCAGCTTAGATCGAGGAAACTATGGCTACACCTTC.

This clone was seen a single time. The chain links TRBV6-5 to TRBJ1-2, with D perhaps TRBD1 (6 bases). Germline CDR1 is MNHEY and CDR2 is SVGAGI. This CDR3 spans 13 amino acids. V was shortened by 7 bases and J by 4 bases, with 13 bases between the two germline ends. The CDR3 DNA follows: TGTGCCAGCATTAAGGACAGCCTCTATGGCTACACCTTC. Protein sequence: CASIKDSLYGYTF.

This clone appeared a few times. This chain uses TRBV7-2 with TRBJ2-3, with 7 nucleotides matching TRBD1. Germline assignment: CDR1 SGHTA and CDR2 FQGNSA. Unmatched junction bases numbered 7, after V lost 7 bases and J lost 0 bases. The CDR3 spans 15 residues. CDR3: CASKAGTASTDTQYF. The CDR3 DNA reads as TGTGCCAGCAAAGCCGGGACAGCTAGCACAGATACGCAGTATTTT.

In its sample, this clone was seen once. The rearrangement joins TRBV6-5 to TRBJ1-3; D possibly corresponds to TRBD1 (6 bases). CDR3 length: 15 residues. Trimming took 5 bases from V and 4 from J, leaving 15 bases between them. Germline-derived CDR1 and CDR2 are MNHEY and SVGAGI. The CDR3 loop reads CASSHREGAGNTIYF. The CDR3 coding sequence is TGTGCCAGCAGTCACAGGGAAGGCGCCGGAAACACCATATATTTT.

The rearrangement uses TRBV5-6 and TRBJ1-3; 10 bases agree with TRBD1. The ends lost 4 bases at V and 2 bases at J; junction bases unmatched: 3. CDR1 is SGHDT, CDR2 YYEEEE, per germline. The CDR3 is 15 residues long. The CDR3 is CASSSGQGAGNTIYF. The CDR3 DNA is TGTGCCAGCAGCAGCGGACAGGGGGCTGGAAACACCATATATTTT. The full variable domain, rest sourced from reference TRBV5-6 and TRBJ1-3, is DAGVTQSPTHLIKTRGQQVTLRCSPKSGHDTVSWYQQALGQGPQFIFQYYEEEERQRGNFPDRFSGHQFPNYSSELNVNALLLGDSALYLCASSSGQGAGNTIYFGEGSWLTVV.

This clone was counted only a few times. The J gene is TRBJ1-1, the V gene TRBV29-1; D unresolved. V was clipped by 4 bases and J by 2 bases, with 8 bases between them. Germline-derived CDR1 and CDR2 are SQVTM and ANQGSEA. The CDR3 spans 12 residues. CDR3 sequence (DNA): TGCAGCGTTGGACTTTTCAACACTGAAGCTTTCTTT. This sequence encodes CSVGLFNTEAFF.

The chain has TRBV2 and TRBJ1-6; D is unclear. The CDR3 totals 14 residues. Germline loops: CDR1 SNHLY, CDR2 FYNNEI. V was shortened by 7 bases and J by 6 bases, with 13 bases between the two germline ends. CDR3 amino acids: CASIGGLINSPLHF. The CDR3 DNA sequence: TGTGCCAGCATTGGTGGCCTTATTAATTCACCCCTCCACTTT.

The rearrangement links TRBV27 to TRBJ2-7; the match to TRBD2 covers 7 bases. The germline V gene encodes CDR1 MNHEY and CDR2 SMNVEV (reference sequence). The ends lost 3 bases at V and 3 bases at J; junction bases unmatched: 17. The CDR3 has 18 residues. CDR3 in DNA: TGTGCCAGCAGTTTTATTTCAGCGCGGGGGAGGAGAGGCTACGAGCAGTACTTC. Amino acid sequence: CASSFISARGRRGYEQYF.

The chain links TRBV30 to TRBJ1-2, with 10 bases fitting TRBD1. The J segment lost 4 bases and the V segment lost 7 bases, leaving 9 bases of the junction unmatched. CDR3 length: 14 amino acids. Germline V lookup: CDR1 GTSNPN, CDR2 SVGIG (reference sequence). CDR3 nucleotides: TGTGCCTCCTCCGGGACAGGGGAAGGCTATGGCTACACCTTC. Encoded protein: CASSGTGEGYGYTF.

This clone was seen just once. Written as DNA, the CDR3 is TGTGCCAGCGAAGGTTTTCAGGGTTCCGAGCAGTACTTC. Protein: CASEGFQGSEQYF. This chain uses TRBV6-6 with TRBJ2-7, with TRBD1 as a possible D gene (5 bases). With 8 bases removed from V and 6 bases from J, the gap between germline ends came to 17 bases. Per germline, CDR1 MNHNY and CDR2 SVGAGI (reference sequence). The CDR3 is made up of 13 amino acids.

This chain uses TRBV19 with TRBJ2-5; 11 bases are shared with TRBD2. Trimming took 9 bases from V and 3 from J; bases not matched to a gene: 9. The CDR3 extends over 15 amino acids. Looked up from germline, CDR1 is LNHDA and CDR2 is SQIVND (reference sequence). CDR3 residues: CASRLAGRIEETQYF. DNA for the CDR3: TGTGCCAGCCGACTAGCGGGGCGAATCGAAGAGACCCAGTACTTC. The whole variable domain, filled in from reference TRBV19 and TRBJ2-5, reads DGGITQSPKYLFRKEGQNVTLSCEQNLNHDAMYWYRQDPGQGLRLIYYSQIVNDFQKGDIAEGYSVSREKKESFPLTVTSAQKNPTAFYLCASRLAGRIEETQYFGPGTRLLVL.

The chain recombines TRBV11-3 with TRBJ2-5, with D tentatively TRBD2 (5 bases). Between the trimmed V and J ends, which lost 2 bases and 5 bases, there was a span of 15 bases. The V gene's germline CDR1 is SGHNT and CDR2 YENEEA. The CDR3 sequence is 15 residues long. CDR3 bases: TGTGCCAGCAGCTTAATTCCCGGATTAGCGGAGACCCAGTACTTC. Its protein is CASSLIPGLAETQYF.

This chain joins TRBV21-1 and TRBJ2-2; TRBD2, the table's D call, was not compared with the DNA. TRBV21-1 represents a pseudogene. This CDR3 is 16 amino acids long. The CDR3 loop is CASSKVAGGRIGELFF. The CDR3 coding sequence is TGTGCCAGCAGCAAAGTAGCGGGGGGGCGTATCGGGGAGCTGTTTTTT.

The chain is built from TRBV6-2 or TRBV6-3 and TRBJ2-7; 11 bases map to TRBD1. CDR3 length: 15 amino acids. In germline, CDR1 is MNHEY, CDR2 SVGEGT. The trim removed 3 bases at V and 5 bases at J, leaving 6 bases unmatched. CDR3 sequence: CASSYPGQGVHEQYF. The CDR3 coding sequence is TGTGCCAGCAGTTATCCGGGACAGGGGGTCCACGAGCAGTACTTC.

The CDR3 coding sequence is TGTGCCAGCAGTCGAAATAGATGGAATGAGCAGTTCTTC. It is translated as CASSRNRWNEQFF. The gene calls are TRBV12-3 or TRBV12-4 and TRBJ2-1; D unresolved. The CDR3 extends over 13 amino acids. With 5 bases removed from V and 7 bases from J, the gap between germline ends came to 12 bases.

This clone was seen a single time. The chain recombines TRBV7-3 with TRBJ2-1; TRBD2 matches at 8 bases. This CDR3 region has 12 residues. CDR1 SGHTA and CDR2 FQGTGA come from the germline V gene. With 5 bases clipped from V and 8 bases from J, the junction kept 2 bases outside the gene matches. This CDR3 reads CASSRGGDEQFF. The CDR3 DNA is TGTGCCAGCAGCCGGGGGGGCGATGAGCAGTTCTTC.

The V and J genes are TRBV29-1 and TRBJ1-1; 8 nucleotides match TRBD1. Germline-derived CDR1 and CDR2 are SQVTM and ANQGSEA. The CDR3 runs to 14 residues. J lost 3 bases, V lost 6 bases, and 9 bases had no gene match. The CDR3 spells CSVYPGQGYTEAFF. CDR3 in DNA: TGCAGCGTCTACCCAGGACAGGGTTACACTGAAGCTTTCTTT.

The chain has TRBV4-3 and TRBJ2-7; 12 bases map to TRBD1. Trimming took 3 bases from V and 4 from J; bases not matched to a gene: 1. Germline V CDR1 and CDR2: LGHNA, YSLEER. This CDR3 is 14 amino acids long. The CDR3 DNA is TGCGCCAGCAGCCAGGGACAGGGGGCGTACGAGCAGTACTTC. Residues: CASSQGQGAYEQYF.

This sequence joins TRBV5-6 and TRBJ1-4; D may be TRBD1 (6 bases). The germline gives CDR1 SGHDT, CDR2 YYEEEE. CDR3 size: 15 residues. The ends were cut back, 0 bases at V and 3 bases at J, with 9 bases in the middle. The CDR3 reads CASSLAGVSNEKLFF. Written as DNA, the CDR3 is TGTGCCAGCAGCTTGGCAGGGGTGTCTAATGAAAAACTGTTTTTT.

This clone was recorded once. The rearrangement joins TRBV25-1 to TRBJ1-2; a weak D match, TRBD1 (5 bases). Germline loops: CDR1 MGHDK, CDR2 SYGVNS. V lost 5 bases and J lost 3, with 10 bases in between. CDR3 length equals 13 residues. CDR3 nucleotides: TGTGCCAGCAGTTCATCAGGGTACTATGGCTACACCTTC. This encodes CASSSSGYYGYTF.

The chain is built from TRBV11-3 and TRBJ1-2; 7 nucleotides match TRBD1. J lost 4 bases, V lost 5 bases, and 7 bases had no gene match. Germline V gene sequence: CDR1 SGHNT, CDR2 YENEEA. This CDR3 region has 14 residues. CDR3 coding DNA: TGTGCCAGCAGCGCGCGCCGGGACAGCTATGGCTACACCTTC. This gives the protein CASSARRDSYGYTF.

V usage is TRBV7-2 and J usage is TRBJ1-5; D ambiguous. Germline V gene lookup returns CDR1 SGHTA and CDR2 FQGNSA. V was pared by 5 bases and J by 7 bases, with 9 bases between. The CDR3 covers 12 residues. Written as DNA, the CDR3 is TGTGCCAGCAGCCCCCGCGGGCAGCCCCAGCATTTT. Its translation: CASSPRGQPQHF.

The genes are TRBV18 and TRBJ2-3, with a possible D match to TRBD2 (7 bases). The ends were cut back, 1 base at V and 5 bases at J, with 16 bases in the middle. CDR3 length: 16 amino acids. From germline, CDR1 is KGHSH and CDR2 LQKENI. CDR3 DNA sequence: TGTGCCAGCTCACCACAGCAGTTGGGGGGGCAAGATACGCAGTATTTT. The encoded protein is CASSPQQLGGQDTQYF. The full variable domain, with the rest looked up from reference TRBV18 and TRBJ2-3, is NAGVMQNPRHLVRRRGQEARLRCSPMKGHSHVYWYRQLPEEGLKFMVYLQKENIIDESGMPKERFSAEFPKEGPSILRIQQVVRGDSAAYFCASSPQQLGGQDTQYFGPGTRLTVL.

V and J are TRBV6-2 or TRBV6-3 and TRBJ2-2; possible D gene TRBD1, 5 bases. This CDR3 is 14 amino acids long. Trimming shortened V by 2 bases and J by 5 bases, and 9 bases separated the two germline ends. Germline CDR1 is MNHEY and CDR2 is SVGEGT. The CDR3 DNA is TGTGCCAGCAGTTACCTCCCAGGGACCGGGGAGCTGTTTTTT. Its translation: CASSYLPGTGELFF.

The chain has TRBV14 and TRBJ1-3, with 8 bases that match TRBD1. This CDR3 has 15 residues. Germline values: CDR1 SGHDN, CDR2 FVKESK. With 0 bases clipped from V and 6 bases from J, the junction kept 4 bases outside the gene matches. This chain's CDR3 is CASSQDRGLVNTIYF. The CDR3 DNA reads as TGTGCCAGCAGCCAAGACAGGGGGCTCGTAAACACCATATATTTT.